One and the same sample provided the 15 T cell receptor beta chains below, sequenced in a study of OX40 agonist ivuxolimab in advanced cancers. The assay was immunoSEQ multiplex PCR, and TCRdb's table has in-frame clones only and misses some. The sample carries 57,000 or so clones, about 88% recorded once. The sample consisted of CD4+ or CD8+ T cells sorted from blood, taken in a trial of the OX40 agonist ivuxolimab. Receptors originate from an adult with an advanced solid tumor such as melanoma, head and neck, liver or kidney cancer.

This clone has more than one count but fewer than ten. The chain has TRBV7-2 and TRBJ1-3; 7 nucleotides line up with TRBD1. Germline trimming cut 3 bases from V and 7 bases from J; bases unmatched to any gene: 3. The length of the CDR3 is 13 residues. Germline CDR1 reads SGHTA; CDR2 reads FQGNSA. CDR3 region: CASSFKQGNTIYF. CDR3 coding DNA: TGTGCCAGCAGCTTCAAACAGGGGAACACCATATATTTT.

This chain links TRBV18 with TRBJ1-4; no firm D call. Trimming took off 0 bases at V and 4 bases at J, with 9 bases between the two ends. The germline V gene encodes CDR1 KGHSH and CDR2 LQKENI. This CDR3 spans 15 amino acids. The CDR3 DNA follows: TGTGCCAGCTCACCACCCGGGCCCTTTAATGAAAAACTGTTTTTT. Translating it yields CASSPPGPFNEKLFF.

V is TRBV7-8 and J is TRBJ1-2, with D possibly matching TRBD1 (5 bases). Trimming removed 5 bases at V and 3 bases at J, with 7 bases between. Germline loops: CDR1 SGHVS, CDR2 FQNEAQ. The length of the CDR3 is 12 residues. The CDR3 here is CASSRGDYGYTF. CDR3 DNA sequence: TGTGCCAGCAGCCGGGGGGACTATGGCTACACCTTC.

The V gene is TRBV5-1, the J gene TRBJ2-5; D not resolved. This CDR3 region has 12 residues. Trimming shortened V by 0 bases and J by 5 bases, and 5 bases separated the two germline ends. Germline assignment: CDR1 SGHRS and CDR2 YFSETQ. CDR3 in DNA: TGCGCCAGCAGCTTGGTCGTGGAGACCCAGTACTTC. It encodes CASSLVVETQYF.

For the CDR3, the DNA is TGTGCCAGCTCATCTAGGCGGGAGACCCAGTACTTC. Protein sequence: CASSSRRETQYF. V is TRBV18 and J is TRBJ2-5; D uncertain. The CDR3 length is 12 residues. Germline-derived CDR1 and CDR2 are KGHSH and LQKENI. Trimming pared 5 bases from V and 5 bases from J, leaving 9 bases between. Full variable domain (outside the CDR3, taken from reference TRBV18 and TRBJ2-5): NAGVMQNPRHLVRRRGQEARLRCSPMKGHSHVYWYRQLPEEGLKFMVYLQKENIIDESGMPKERFSAEFPKEGPSILRIQQVVRGDSAAYFCASSSRRETQYFGPGTRLLVL.

The CDR3, as DNA: TGTGCCAGCAGCGTTTCGGCTAACTCCTACGAGCAGTACTTC. This encodes CASSVSANSYEQYF. The V call is TRBV9, the J call TRBJ2-7, with D unclear. In germline, CDR1 is SGDLS, CDR2 YYNGEE. V was pared by 2 bases and J by 0 bases, with 9 bases between. This CDR3 has 14 amino acids.

A remark on this clone: One end of the junction does not line up with germline, which may come from a read error. The chain uses TRBV19 and TRBJ1-2; 9 nucleotides line up with TRBD1. Germline CDR1 and CDR2: LNHDA and SQIVND (reference sequence). The CDR3 runs 14 residues. CDR3 in DNA: TGTGCCAGTAGTTTAACCGGGACAGGGAACACGGTATCCTTC. Amino acid sequence: CASSLTGTGNTVSF.

The chain combines TRBV11-3 with TRBJ1-3; D remains unclear. There are 14 residues in the CDR3. V lost 4 bases and J lost 0, with 7 bases in between. Germline V lookup: CDR1 SGHNT, CDR2 YENEEA. This chain's CDR3 is CASSSGDSGNTIYF. The DNA for the CDR3 is TGTGCCAGCAGCTCAGGAGACTCTGGAAACACCATATATTTT.

The rearrangement joins TRBV2 to TRBJ1-2; 8 bases are a match to TRBD1. The germline CDR1 and CDR2 sequences are SNHLY and FYNNEI. V lost 0 bases and J lost 4; bases outside the gene matches: 1. There are 14 residues in the CDR3. The CDR3 bases are TGTGCCAGCAGTGAAGCCGGGACAGGCTATGGCTACACCTTC. As protein: CASSEAGTGYGYTF.

This clone was seen only once. V usage is TRBV29-1 and J usage is TRBJ2-5, with D tentatively TRBD1 or TRBD2 (6 bases each). The CDR3 loop spans 13 amino acids. Germline V gives CDR1 SQVTM, CDR2 ANQGSEA. Trimming took off 7 bases at V and 5 bases at J, with 17 bases between the two ends. The CDR3 sequence is CSGRGHPLETQYF. The CDR3 bases are TGCAGCGGGAGGGGACACCCTCTGGAGACCCAGTACTTC. Looking up the rest from reference TRBV29-1 and TRBJ2-5 gives the full variable domain: SAVISQKPSRDICQRGTSLTIQCQVDSQVTMMFWYRQQPGQSLTLIATANQGSEATYESGFVIDKFPISRPNLTFSTLTVSNMSPEDSSIYLCSGRGHPLETQYFGPGTRLLVL.

This chain links TRBV7-9 with TRBJ1-6; the D gene is possibly TRBD1 (5 bases). CDR1 and CDR2 from the germline V gene are SEHNR and FQNEAQ (reference sequence). The CDR3 loop spans 13 amino acids. Trimming shortened V by 2 bases and J by 8 bases, and 7 bases separated the two germline ends. The CDR3 DNA follows: TGTGCCAGCAGCTTACAGGGCGATTCACCCCTCCACTTT. This encodes CASSLQGDSPLHF.

The CDR3: CASSQQGAANTEAFF. The DNA of the CDR3 is TGCGCCAGCAGCCAACAGGGGGCCGCGAACACTGAAGCTTTCTTT. The chain carries TRBV4-1 and TRBJ1-1; TRBD1 aligns across 8 bases. The CDR3 spans 15 residues. The junction had 3 bases not matched to a gene; V was cut back by 2 bases and J by 1 base. The germline CDR1 and CDR2 sequences are MGHRA and YSYEKL.

This clone was seen just once. This rearrangement joins TRBV27 to TRBJ1-3, with TRBD1 matching 8 bases. Per the germline V gene, CDR1 is MNHEY and CDR2 is SMNVEV (reference sequence). V was clipped by 0 bases and J by 0 bases; unmatched bases: 7. This CDR3 is built from 18 residues. In DNA form, the CDR3 reads TGTGCCAGCAGTTTATCGGCCCAGGGGGCGAGCTCTGGAAACACCATATATTTT. It encodes CASSLSAQGASSGNTIYF.

In its sample, this clone was seen a few times. The rearrangement links TRBV7-9 to TRBJ1-2; tentative D call: TRBD1 (5 bases). The V end was cut by 5 bases, the J end by 4 bases, with 17 bases between. This CDR3 comprises 15 residues. Germline V gene lookup returns CDR1 SEHNR and CDR2 FQNEAQ (reference sequence). CDR3 protein: CASSPDNGAAYGYTF. In nucleotides, the CDR3 is TGTGCCAGCAGCCCCGACAACGGGGCCGCCTATGGCTACACCTTC.

This rearrangement joins TRBV7-8 to TRBJ1-6; 7 nucleotides agree with TRBD1. J gave up 0 bases and V 9 bases, and 5 bases lay outside the gene matches. Germline assignment: CDR1 SGHVS and CDR2 FQNEAQ. The CDR3 contains 15 residues. The CDR3 bases are TGTGCCAGTCGCAGGGGGAGCTCCTATAATTCACCCCTCCACTTT. It encodes CASRRGSSYNSPLHF.